This T cell receptor beta chain was identified during a study of response to subunit inactivated influenza vaccine. Trimming cost V 0 bases and J 4 bases, with 14 bases left between them. The germline V gene encodes CDR1 SGHKS and CDR2 YYEKEE (reference sequence). The CDR3 runs to 16 residues. This clonotype was found many times. TCRdb reprocessed the RT-PCR reads via MiXCR and lists one record per CDR3 protein. Of over 750,000 distinct CDR3 sequences listed, around 20% were seen once; the top ten hold roughly a tenth. The sequence was obtained from a man aged 45-65 years who received an inactivated influenza vaccine. This chain connects TRBV5-5 to TRBJ2-1; D possibly corresponds to TRBD2 (7 bases). This sample comprised PBMCs from blood, obtained less than 6 days after vaccination. The CDR3 is CASSLEVRGGYNEQFF. CDR3 bases: TGTGCCAGCAGCTTGGAAGTAAGGGGGGGGTACAATGAGCAGTTCTTC. The whole variable domain, filled in from reference TRBV5-5 and TRBJ2-1, reads DAGVTQSPTHLIKTRGQQVTLRCSPISGHKSVSWYQQVLGQGPQFIFQYYEKEERGRGNFPDRFSARQFPNYSSELNVNALLLGDSALYLCASSLEVRGGYNEQFFGPGTRLTVL.